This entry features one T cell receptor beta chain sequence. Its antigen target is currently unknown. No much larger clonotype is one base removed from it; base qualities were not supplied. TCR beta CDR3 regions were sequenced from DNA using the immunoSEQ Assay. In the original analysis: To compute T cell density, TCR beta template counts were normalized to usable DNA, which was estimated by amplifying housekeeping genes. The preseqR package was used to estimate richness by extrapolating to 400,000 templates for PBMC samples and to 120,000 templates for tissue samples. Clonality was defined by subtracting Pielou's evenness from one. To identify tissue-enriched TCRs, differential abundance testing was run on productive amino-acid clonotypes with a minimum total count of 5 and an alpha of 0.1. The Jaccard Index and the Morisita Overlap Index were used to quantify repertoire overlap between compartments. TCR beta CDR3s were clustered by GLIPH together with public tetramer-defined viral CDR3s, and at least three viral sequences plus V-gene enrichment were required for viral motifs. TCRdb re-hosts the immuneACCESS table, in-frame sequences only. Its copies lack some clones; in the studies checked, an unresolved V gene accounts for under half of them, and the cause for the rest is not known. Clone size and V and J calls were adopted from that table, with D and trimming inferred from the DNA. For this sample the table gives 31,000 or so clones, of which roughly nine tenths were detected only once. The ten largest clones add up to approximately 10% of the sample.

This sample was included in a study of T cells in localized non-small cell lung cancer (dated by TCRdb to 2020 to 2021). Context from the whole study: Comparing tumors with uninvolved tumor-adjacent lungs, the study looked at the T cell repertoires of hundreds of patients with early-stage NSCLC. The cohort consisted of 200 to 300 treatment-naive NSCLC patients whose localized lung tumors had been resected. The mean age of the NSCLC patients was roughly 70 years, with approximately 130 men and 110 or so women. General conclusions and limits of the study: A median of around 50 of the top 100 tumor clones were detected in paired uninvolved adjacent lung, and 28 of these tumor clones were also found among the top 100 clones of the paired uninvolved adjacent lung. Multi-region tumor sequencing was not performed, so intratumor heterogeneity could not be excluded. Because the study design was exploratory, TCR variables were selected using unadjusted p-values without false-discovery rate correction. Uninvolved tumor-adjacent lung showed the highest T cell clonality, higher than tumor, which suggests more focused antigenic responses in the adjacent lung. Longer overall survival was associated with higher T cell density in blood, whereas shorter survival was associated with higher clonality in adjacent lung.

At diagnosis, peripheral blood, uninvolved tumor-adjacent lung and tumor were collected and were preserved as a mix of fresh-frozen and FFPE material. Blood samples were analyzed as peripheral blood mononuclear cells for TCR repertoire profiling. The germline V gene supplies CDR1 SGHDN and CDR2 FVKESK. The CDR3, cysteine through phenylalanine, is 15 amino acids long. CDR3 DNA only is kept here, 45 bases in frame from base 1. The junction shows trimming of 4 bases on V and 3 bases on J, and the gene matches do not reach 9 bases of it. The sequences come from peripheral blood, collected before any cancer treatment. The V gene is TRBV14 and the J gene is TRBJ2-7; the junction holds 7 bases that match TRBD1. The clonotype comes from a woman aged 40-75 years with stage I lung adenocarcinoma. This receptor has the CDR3 CASSPLGSGGYEQYF. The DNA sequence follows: TGTGCCAGCAGCCCCCTAGGTTCAGGGGGCTACGAGCAGTACTTC.